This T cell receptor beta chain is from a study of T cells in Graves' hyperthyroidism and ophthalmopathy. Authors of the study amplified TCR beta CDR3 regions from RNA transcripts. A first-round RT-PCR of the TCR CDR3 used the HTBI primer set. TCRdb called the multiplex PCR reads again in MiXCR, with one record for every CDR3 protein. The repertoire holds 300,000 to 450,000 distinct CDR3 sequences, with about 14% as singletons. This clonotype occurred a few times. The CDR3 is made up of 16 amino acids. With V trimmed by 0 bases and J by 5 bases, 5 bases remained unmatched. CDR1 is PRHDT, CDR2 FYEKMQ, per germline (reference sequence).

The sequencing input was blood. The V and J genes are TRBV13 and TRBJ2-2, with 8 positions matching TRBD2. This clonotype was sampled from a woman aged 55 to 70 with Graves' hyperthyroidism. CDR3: CASSLGPGLDTGELFF. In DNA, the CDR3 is TGTGCCAGCAGCTTAGGCCCGGGACTAGATACCGGGGAGCTGTTTTTT.